Listed below are T cell receptor beta chains from one sample, sequenced in a study of type 1 and type 2 diabetes patients. TCRdb processed the multiplex PCR reads anew with MiXCR; each CDR3 protein has one entry. The sample includes about 290,000 distinct CDR3 sequences, more than 45% seen only once; the top ten take roughly an eighth. The specimen sequenced was peripheral blood mononuclear cells (PBMCs). All receptors derive from a man younger than 35 with type 2 diabetes. CDR3s include the opening cysteine and the closing phenylalanine or tryptophan. Fields, in order: V gene, D gene, CDR3 length, J gene, clone size, CDR3 protein, CDR3 DNA. A D gene is named only where the DNA matches it firmly. Clone size, where shown, is once, few, many, or a class for clones that have expanded.

>TRBV2|TRBD1|13|TRBJ2-1|NA
CASIGSTRQGRFF
TGTGCCAGCATTGGTAGCACTCGACAGGGTCGGTTCTTC
>TRBV29-1|NA|17|TRBJ2-2|NA
CSVEWWGGVANTGELFF
TGCAGCGTTGAATGGTGGGGCGGAGTCGCAAACACCGGGGAGCTGTTTTTT
>TRBV5-1|NA|15|TRBJ1-1|NA
CASNLLTSQPLEAFF
TGCGCCAGCAATTTACTGACATCCCAGCCTCTTGAAGCTTTCTTT
>TRBV27|TRBD1|13|TRBJ1-2|few
CASSLQGANGYTF
TGTGCCAGCAGTTTACAGGGGGCGAATGGCTACACCTTC
>TRBV25-1|TRBD2|15|TRBJ2-7|NA
CASSEERLAGPEQYF
TGTGCCAGCAGTGAAGAGAGACTAGCGGGACCCGAGCAGTACTTC
>TRBV20-1|TRBD1|13|TRBJ2-5|NA
CSVDRGDQETQYF
TGCAGTGTTGACAGGGGCGACCAAGAGACCCAGTACTTC
>TRBV20-1|NA|16|TRBJ1-6|NA
CSARTTTEYYNSPLHF
TGCAGTGCTAGAACAACGACGGAATACTATAATTCACCCCTCCACTTT
>TRBV9|NA|15|TRBJ1-2|NA
CASSKMDTGVYGYTF
TGTGCCAGCAGCAAGATGGACACGGGGGTATATGGCTACACCTTC
>TRBV25-1|TRBD1|15|TRBJ2-1|few
CASSGRDRAINEQFF
TGTGCCAGCAGTGGCCGGGACAGGGCGATCAATGAGCAGTTCTTC
>TRBV2|NA|15|TRBJ1-2|NA
CASREGQTYNYGYTF
TGTGCCAGCAGGGAAGGACAGACCTATAACTATGGCTACACCTTC
>TRBV25-1|TRBD1|14|TRBJ2-7|NA
CASTEGTGAYEQYF
TGTGCCAGCACGGAAGGGACAGGGGCCTACGAGCAGTACTTC
>TRBV14|NA|17|TRBJ1-1|NA
CASSQTILDGHNTEAFF
TGTGCCAGCAGCCAAACCATACTAGACGGACATAACACTGAAGCTTTCTTT
>TRBV10-3|TRBD1|16|TRBJ2-7|NA
CAPAVYGDRGAYEQYF
TGTGCCCCAGCAGTTTATGGGGACAGGGGGGCCTACGAGCAGTACTTC
>TRBV5-1|TRBD2|16|TRBJ2-1|NA
CASSLGLAGAGNEQFF
TGCGCCAGCAGCTTGGGACTAGCGGGAGCGGGTAATGAGCAGTTCTTC
>TRBV30|TRBD2|12|TRBJ2-7|few
CAWGAGRYEQYF
TGTGCCTGGGGAGCGGGGCGCTACGAGCAGTACTTC
>TRBV19|NA|15|TRBJ2-1|NA
CASTLGQAYYNEQFF
TGTGCCAGTACCCTGGGGCAGGCGTACTACAATGAGCAGTTCTTC
>TRBV15|NA|17|TRBJ1-4|once
CATSRALRKASGEKLFF
TGTGCCACCAGCAGAGCACTCCGCAAGGCGAGTGGGGAAAAACTGTTTTTT
>TRBV25-1|NA|13|TRBJ1-2|NA
CASSGPGLLMETF
TGTGCCAGCAGTGGCCCGGGACTTCTCATGGAGACCTTC
>TRBV9|NA|14|TRBJ1-1|NA
CASSPLGQNTEAFF
TGTGCCAGCAGCCCGCTGGGGCAGAACACTGAAGCTTTCTTT
>TRBV5-1|NA|15|TRBJ2-7|NA
CASSLGGQGNYEQYF
TGCGCCAGCAGCCTGGGAGGTCAGGGGAATTACGAGCAGTACTTC
>TRBV7-7|NA|15|TRBJ2-5|few
CASSLNQGTGETQYF
TGTGCCAGCAGCTTGAATCAGGGGACCGGGGAGACCCAGTACTTC
>TRBV4-1|NA|14|TRBJ1-2|NA
CASSHLSISYGYTF
TGCGCCAGCAGCCACCTGAGTATCTCCTATGGCTACACCTTC